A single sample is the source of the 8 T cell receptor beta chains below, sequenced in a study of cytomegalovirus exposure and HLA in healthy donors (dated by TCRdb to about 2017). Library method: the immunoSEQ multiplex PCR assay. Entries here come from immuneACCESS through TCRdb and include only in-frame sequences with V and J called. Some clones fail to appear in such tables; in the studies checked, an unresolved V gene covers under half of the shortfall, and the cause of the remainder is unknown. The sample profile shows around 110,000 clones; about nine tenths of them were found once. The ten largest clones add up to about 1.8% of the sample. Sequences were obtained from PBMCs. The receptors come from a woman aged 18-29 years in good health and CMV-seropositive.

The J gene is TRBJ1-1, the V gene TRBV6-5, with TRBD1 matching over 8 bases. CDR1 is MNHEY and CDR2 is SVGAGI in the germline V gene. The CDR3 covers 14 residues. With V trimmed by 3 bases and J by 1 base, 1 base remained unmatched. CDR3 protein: CASSYGTGNTEAFF. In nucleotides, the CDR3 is TGTGCCAGCAGTTATGGGACAGGGAACACTGAAGCTTTCTTT.

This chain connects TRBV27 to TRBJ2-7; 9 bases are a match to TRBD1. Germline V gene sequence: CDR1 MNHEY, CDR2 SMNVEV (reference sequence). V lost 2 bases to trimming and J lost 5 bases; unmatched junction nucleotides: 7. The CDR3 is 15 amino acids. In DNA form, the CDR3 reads TGTGCCAGCAGTTTAGGGGACAGGGCGGTTGACGAGCAGTACTTC. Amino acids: CASSLGDRAVDEQYF.

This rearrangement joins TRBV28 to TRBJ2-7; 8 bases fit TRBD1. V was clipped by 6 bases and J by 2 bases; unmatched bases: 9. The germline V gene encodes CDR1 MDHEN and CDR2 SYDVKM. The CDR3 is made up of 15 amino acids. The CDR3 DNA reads TGTGCCAGCAGCCAAGCCGGGACAGGTGCCTACGAGCAGTACGTC. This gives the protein CASSQAGTGAYEQYV.

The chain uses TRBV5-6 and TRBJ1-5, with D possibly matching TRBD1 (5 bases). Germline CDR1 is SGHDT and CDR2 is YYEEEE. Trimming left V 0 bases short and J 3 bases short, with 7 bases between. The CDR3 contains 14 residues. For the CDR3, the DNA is TGTGCCAGCAGCTTGGGGACATTCAATCAGCCCCAGCATTTT. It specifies CASSLGTFNQPQHF. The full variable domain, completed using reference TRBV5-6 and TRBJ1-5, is DAGVTQSPTHLIKTRGQQVTLRCSPKSGHDTVSWYQQALGQGPQFIFQYYEEEERQRGNFPDRFSGHQFPNYSSELNVNALLLGDSALYLCASSLGTFNQPQHFGDGTRLSIL.

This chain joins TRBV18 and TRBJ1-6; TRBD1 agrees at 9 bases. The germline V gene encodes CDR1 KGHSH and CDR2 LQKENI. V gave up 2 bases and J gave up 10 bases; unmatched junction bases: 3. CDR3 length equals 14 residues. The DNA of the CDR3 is TGTGCCAGCTCACCAACAGGGGGCGACTCACCCCTCCACTTT. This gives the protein CASSPTGGDSPLHF.

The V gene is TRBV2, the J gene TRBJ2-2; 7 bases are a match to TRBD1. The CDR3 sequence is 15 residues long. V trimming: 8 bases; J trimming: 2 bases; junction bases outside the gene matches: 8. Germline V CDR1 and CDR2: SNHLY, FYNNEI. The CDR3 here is CASRTGTINTGELFF. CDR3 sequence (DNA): TGTGCCAGCCGGACAGGCACTATAAACACCGGGGAGCTGTTTTTT. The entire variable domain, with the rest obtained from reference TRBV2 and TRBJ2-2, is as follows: EPEVTQTPSHQVTQMGQEVILRCVPISNHLYFYWYRQILGQKVEFLVSFYNNEISEKSEIFDDQFSVERPDGSNFTLKIRSTKLEDSAMYFCASRTGTINTGELFFGEGSRLTVL.

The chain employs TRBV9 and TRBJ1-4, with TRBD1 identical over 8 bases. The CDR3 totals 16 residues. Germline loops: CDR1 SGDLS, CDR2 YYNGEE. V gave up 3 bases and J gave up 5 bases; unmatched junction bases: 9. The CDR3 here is CASSEGTGSLNEKLFF. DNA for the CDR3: TGTGCCAGCAGCGAGGGGACAGGCTCACTAAATGAAAAACTGTTTTTT.

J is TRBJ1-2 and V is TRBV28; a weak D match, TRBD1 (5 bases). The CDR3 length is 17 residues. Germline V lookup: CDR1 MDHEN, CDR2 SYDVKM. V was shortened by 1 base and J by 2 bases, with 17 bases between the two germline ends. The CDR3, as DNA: TGTGCCAGCAGTTTATACCCCGGGGGTGGTACCAACTATGGCTACACCTTC. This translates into CASSLYPGGGTNYGYTF.